This T cell receptor (beta chain) was sequenced for a study of T cell changes during pregnancy in multiple sclerosis. This CDR3 contains 12 residues. V was trimmed by 6 bases and J by 0 bases, leaving 6 bases between them. CDR1 is SGHTS and CDR2 is YDEGEE in the germline V gene. The table came from immunoSEQ multiplex PCR; TCRdb's copy has only in-frame clones and leaves some out. This sample has about 47,000 clones, with 93% found just once. The TCR was taken from a female donor with multiple sclerosis, enrolled in a pregnancy study. Specimen: peripheral blood, collected in the second trimester of pregnancy. The chain couples TRBV5-8 to TRBJ1-2; D gene unclear. The CDR3 region is CASNPANYGYTF. For the CDR3, the DNA is TGTGCCAGCAATCCTGCTAACTATGGCTACACCTTC.